One and the same sample provided the 24 T cell receptor beta chains below, sequenced in a study of tumor-infiltrating lymphocytes in primary liver carcinoma. Germline DNA was also extracted, with blood RNA taken from unsorted whole blood. The researchers produced TCR beta cDNA from approximately 0.45 ug total RNA with a constant-region primer. Library construction for TCR beta comprised three nested multiplex PCR rounds performed with slightly modified ARM-PCR. Forward primers for TRBV1-TRBV30 and a C-beta reverse primer served the first two PCR rounds, at 10 cycles each. TCRdb reprocessed the multiplex PCR reads with MiXCR, giving one entry per CDR3 protein. Seen here are 250,000 to 350,000 distinct CDR3 sequences, roughly 60% observed once, and the top ten hold over 15%. Sample: peripheral blood. The receptors were sampled from a woman in her twenties or thirties with primary liver carcinoma and hepatitis B virus infection.

This clonotype was picked up many times. J is TRBJ1-2 and V is TRBV6-5; 10 bases are a match to TRBD1. After removal of 6 bases from V and 7 bases from J, the junction contained 5 bases not matched to a gene. Germline CDR1 is MNHEY and CDR2 is SVGAGI. The CDR3 has 13 amino acids. CDR3 DNA: TGTGCCAGCAGAAAGGGACAGGGGTTTGGCTACACCTTC. Translating it yields CASRKGQGFGYTF.

In the case of this clonotype: This sequence may be a read error, since a much larger clone differs from it by one base. This chain links TRBV11-2 with TRBJ2-2; TRBD2 is a possible D gene (5 bases). Germline CDR1 is SGHAT and CDR2 is FQNNGV. The CDR3 runs to 14 residues. The DNA of the CDR3 is TGTGCCAGCAGGGGTGATCTCGGCACCGGGGTGCTGTTTTTT. Translation: CASRGDLGTGVLFF.

This clonotype was recorded a few times. The chain employs TRBV7-8 and TRBJ1-1, with unresolved D. The CDR3 length is 14 residues. The germline CDR1 and CDR2 sequences are SGHVS and FQNEAQ. Between the trimmed V and J ends, which lost 0 bases and 7 bases, there was a span of 12 bases. CDR3 loop: CASSLARGPGEAFF. CDR3 sequence (DNA): TGTGCCAGCAGCTTAGCTCGCGGGCCCGGTGAAGCTTTCTTT. The variable domain in full, with the rest retrieved from reference TRBV7-8 and TRBJ1-1, is GAGVSQSPRYKVAKRGQDVALRCDPISGHVSLFWYQQALGQGPEFLTYFQNEAQLDKSGLPSDRFFAERPEGSVSTLKIQRTQQEDSAVYLCASSLARGPGEAFFGQGTRLTVV.

On this clonotype itself: A much larger clone lies one base from this, so it may be a read error. CDR3 DNA: TGTGCCAGCAGCTCTGTAGCGGAAGAGGTTACCGGGGAGCTGTTTTTT. Translating it yields CASSSVAEEVTGELFF. The rearrangement links TRBV11-2 to TRBJ2-2, with D possibly being TRBD2 (6 bases). The germline V gene has CDR1 SGHAT and CDR2 FQNNGV. The CDR3 covers 16 residues. With 4 bases removed from V and 5 bases from J, the gap between germline ends came to 17 bases.

This clonotype has just a few counts. The chain's CDR3 is CASSDTGQGAFLYEQYF. Written as DNA, the CDR3 is TGTGCCAGCAGCGATACTGGACAGGGGGCTTTCCTGTACGAGCAGTACTTC. This chain links TRBV5-5 with TRBJ2-7; 11 nucleotides line up with TRBD1. Germline V gives CDR1 SGHKS, CDR2 YYEKEE (reference sequence). V shed 4 bases, J shed 4 bases, and the junction held 13 bases outside the gene matches. The CDR3 extends over 17 amino acids.

A few counts support this clonotype. The genes are TRBV12-5 and TRBJ1-2; tentatively, D is TRBD1 (5 bases). Per germline, CDR1 LGHNT and CDR2 FRNRAP. This CDR3 is 13 amino acids long. Trimming took 3 bases from V and 8 from J, leaving 13 bases between them. The CDR3 protein is CASGFGQGIGYTF. The CDR3 nucleotides read TGTGCTAGTGGTTTCGGCCAGGGAATAGGCTACACCTTC.

This clonotype has a handful of counts. The chain carries TRBV4-3 and TRBJ2-3; D unclear. The germline V and J ends were trimmed by 4 bases and 4 bases, with 15 bases remaining between them. Germline CDR1 is LGHNA and CDR2 is YSLEER. This CDR3 spans 15 amino acids. DNA for the CDR3: TGCGCCAGCAGCCTCTTCCTAAACATGGCAGATACGCAGTATTTT. This sequence encodes CASSLFLNMADTQYF.

This clonotype has a handful of counts. This sequence joins TRBV7-9 and TRBJ1-2; D is unclear. Trimming pared 5 bases from V and 8 bases from J, leaving 21 bases between. Germline V CDR1 and CDR2: SEHNR, FQNEAQ (reference sequence). This CDR3 has 15 amino acids. The CDR3 reads CASSASEWGSRGYTF. DNA of the CDR3: TGTGCCAGCAGCGCCTCGGAATGGGGATCTCGAGGCTACACCTTC.

The chain couples TRBV6-2 or TRBV6-3 to TRBJ2-7; 12 nucleotides align to TRBD2. V trimming: 8 bases; J trimming: 4 bases; junction bases outside the gene matches: 6. CDR1 and CDR2 from the germline V gene are MNHEY and SVGEGT. The CDR3 length is 14 residues. The CDR3 bases are TGTGCCAGCGGCAAGGGGACTAGCGGGTACGAGCAGTACTTC. It encodes CASGKGTSGYEQYF.

The table lists this clonotype with many counts. The genes are TRBV5-1 and TRBJ2-7; the D gene is possibly TRBD1 (5 bases). V lost 0 bases and J 7 bases, leaving 14 bases between the germline ends. Germline loops: CDR1 SGHRS, CDR2 YFSETQ. This CDR3 is built from 14 residues. Written as DNA, the CDR3 is TGCGCCAGCAGCTTGGACAGGTTTCGGCAAGAGCAGTACTTC. It translates to CASSLDRFRQEQYF.

Concerning this clonotype itself: An end of the junction differs from the germline gene, which may be a read error. This chain links TRBV11-2 with TRBJ1-4; D remains ambiguous. The CDR3 has 15 amino acids. Germline V lookup: CDR1 SGHAT, CDR2 FQNNGV. The CDR3 is CASGPQLSSNEELFF. In DNA, the CDR3 is TGTGCCAGCGGCCCCCAACTATCGTCGAATGAAGAACTGTTTTTT.

J is TRBJ2-7 and V is TRBV13; no reliable D call. The end of the DNA fits TRBJ2-5 better, so the J call may be wrong. Germline V gene lookup returns CDR1 PRHDT and CDR2 FYEKMQ (reference sequence). There are 12 residues in the CDR3. CDR3 in DNA: TGTGCTTGCAGCACCCGTAGAAAGACCCAGTACTTC. Its translation is CACSTRRKTQYF.

Note on this clonotype: A much larger clone differs from this one at a single base, so this may be a read error. V and J are TRBV12-3 or TRBV12-4 and TRBJ1-2, with D uncertain. This CDR3 comprises 15 residues. CDR3 DNA: TGTACCAGCAGTAACGGAGGGTCAGCAAACTATGGCTACACCTTC. Protein sequence: CTSSNGGSANYGYTF.

J is TRBJ2-7 and V is TRBV6-2 or TRBV6-3; 9 nucleotides line up with TRBD1. Trimming took 7 bases from V and 4 from J; bases not matched to a gene: 14. Germline V gives CDR1 MNHEY, CDR2 SVGEGT. The CDR3 loop spans 16 amino acids. The CDR3 here is CASTSLSDRGSYEQYF. Written as DNA, the CDR3 is TGTGCCAGCACTTCCTTGAGTGACAGGGGGTCTTACGAGCAGTACTTC.

J is TRBJ2-1 and V is TRBV28; 7 bases line up with TRBD1. Germline V lookup: CDR1 MDHEN, CDR2 SYDVKM. Germline trimming cut 7 bases from V and 10 bases from J; bases unmatched to any gene: 7. The CDR3 has 12 residues. The CDR3 DNA follows: TGTGCCAGCACCACGACAGGGTCCGAGCAGTTCTTC. Its translation is CASTTTGSEQFF.

V usage is TRBV10-2 and J usage is TRBJ1-1, with D possibly being TRBD1 (5 bases). The germline V and J ends were trimmed by 6 bases and 1 base, with 15 bases remaining between them. The length of the CDR3 is 15 residues. The germline V gene encodes CDR1 WSHSY and CDR2 SAAADI. CDR3 region: CASSFSGTGNTEAFF. The CDR3 DNA reads as TGCGCCAGCAGCTTTTCCGGGACGGGGAACACTGAAGCTTTCTTT.

Note on this clonotype: One end of the junction varies from germline; a read error may be responsible. This chain joins TRBV4-3 and TRBJ2-3; 7 bases map to TRBD2. From germline, CDR1 is LGHNA and CDR2 YSLEER. CDR3 length equals 22 residues. Here the CDR3 reads CGSSQEPKFGTMDKPSTDTQYF. DNA of the CDR3: TGCGGCAGCAGCCAAGAACCCAAATTCGGGACTATGGATAAACCCAGCACAGATACGCAGTATTTT.

Worth noting for this clonotype: A read error may account for a junction end that differs from germline. The V call is TRBV6-1, the J call TRBJ2-1, with TRBD2 matching over 8 bases. This CDR3 has 15 amino acids. Germline V gene data show CDR1 as MNHNS and CDR2 as SASEGT. The CDR3 loop is CAGSGVSGTYNKQFF. The CDR3 nucleotides read TGTGCCGGCAGCGGAGTTAGCGGGACCTACAATAAGCAGTTCTTC.

This chain uses TRBV6-1 with TRBJ2-5, with 13 positions matching TRBD2. V lost 6 bases, J lost 8 bases, and 3 bases stayed unmatched. CDR3 length: 13 amino acids. From germline, CDR1 is MNHNS and CDR2 SASEGT. The DNA for the CDR3 is TGTGCCAGCAGCGGGACTAGCGGGAATACCCAGTACTTC. Amino acids: CASSGTSGNTQYF.

For this clonotype: A read error may produce the germline difference seen at one junction end. The chain employs TRBV29-1 and TRBJ1-1; TRBD1 is a possible D gene (6 bases). The CDR3 totals 13 residues. CDR1 and CDR2 from the germline V gene are SQVTM and ANQGSEA. As DNA, the CDR3 is TGTAGCGGCGAGGGGGGGTACGGGACTGAAGCTTTCTTT. Its translation is CSGEGGYGTEAFF.

This clonotype has ten or more counts. The chain employs TRBV29-1 and TRBJ2-1, with D maybe TRBD1 (5 bases). V dropped 5 bases and J dropped 5 bases, with 7 bases sitting between them. Germline V gene data show CDR1 as SQVTM and CDR2 as ANQGSEA. The CDR3 spans 11 residues. CDR3 DNA sequence: TGCAGCGTTTTAGGGGACAATGAGCAGTTCTTC. It is translated as CSVLGDNEQFF.

This clonotype was detected ten times or more. This sequence joins TRBV11-1 and TRBJ1-3; unclear D gene. CDR1 is SGHAT, CDR2 FQDESV, per germline (reference sequence). This CDR3 spans 15 amino acids. The V gene lost 2 bases and the J gene lost 0 bases, with 8 bases spanning the gap. Here the CDR3 reads CASSLSINSGNTIYF. The CDR3 DNA sequence: TGTGCCAGCAGCTTATCGATAAACTCTGGAAACACCATATATTTT.

This clonotype was counted ten times or more. The chain carries TRBV29-1 and TRBJ2-7; 8 nucleotides match TRBD1. The CDR3 is 13 residues long. Losses at the gene ends were 2 bases for V and 3 bases for J; bases not matched to a gene: 3. Germline lookup yields CDR1 SQVTM and CDR2 ANQGSEA. CDR3: CSVEPGQGYEQYF. For the CDR3, the DNA is TGCAGCGTTGAACCTGGACAGGGCTACGAGCAGTACTTC.

The chain has TRBV11-3 and TRBJ2-7; D gene ambiguous. V gave up 4 bases and J gave up 5 bases, with 15 bases separating them. The CDR3 sequence is 14 residues long. The germline gives CDR1 SGHNT, CDR2 YENEEA. CDR3 protein: CASSSWSAGDEQYF. For the CDR3, the DNA is TGTGCCAGCAGCTCATGGAGCGCTGGTGACGAGCAGTACTTC.